The 24 T cell receptor beta chains listed next were all sequenced from one sample in a study of Graves' ophthalmopathy and Graves' hyperthyroidism. Beta-chain TCR CDR3 regions were amplified from RNA transcripts. The authors performed first-round RT-PCR with HTBI primers and then a second-round multiplex PCR. A single record per CDR3 protein comes from TCRdb applying MiXCR to the multiplex PCR reads. The sample has roughly 400,000 distinct CDR3 sequences; approximately 15% are singletons. Material: peripheral blood. The origin of the receptors is a woman aged 18-30 years with stable Graves' hyperthyroidism.

Only a few counts were recorded for this clonotype. The chain links TRBV3-1 to TRBJ1-5, with D possibly being TRBD1 (5 bases). Trimming stripped 0 bases from V and 13 bases from J, with 13 bases between. Germline lookup yields CDR1 LGHDT and CDR2 YNNKEL (reference sequence). The CDR3 runs to 13 residues. CDR3 protein: CASSQDPQGAQHF. CDR3 DNA: TGTGCCAGCAGCCAAGATCCTCAGGGAGCACAGCATTTT.

This clonotype was counted a few times. The J gene is TRBJ1-2, the V gene TRBV24-1, with a tentative D call TRBD1 (6 bases). The V gene lost 5 bases and the J gene lost 5 bases, with 11 bases spanning the gap. Per germline, CDR1 KGHDR and CDR2 SFDVKD. This CDR3 has 13 residues. The CDR3 here is CATSAGGPYGYTF. The CDR3 region has the DNA TGTGCCACCAGTGCTGGGGGCCCATATGGCTACACCTTC.

This clonotype has a count of ten or more. The CDR3 DNA reads TGTGCCAGCAGTTACACGGATTACAACTATGGCTACACCTTC. Its protein is CASSYTDYNYGYTF. The gene calls are TRBV6-5 and TRBJ1-2; D is unresolved. The CDR3 runs 14 residues. Germline CDR1 and CDR2: MNHEY and SVGAGI. V lost 2 bases to trimming and J lost 2 bases, with 9 bases between them.

This clonotype was recorded many times. This chain joins TRBV11-2 and TRBJ2-7; no clear D. Germline CDR1 SGHAT, CDR2 FQNNGV. Trimming cost V 0 bases and J 2 bases, with 8 bases left between them. This CDR3 has 14 amino acids. CDR3 sequence: CASSLEGQTYEQYF. As DNA, the CDR3 is TGTGCCAGCAGCTTAGAGGGTCAAACCTACGAGCAGTACTTC.

This clonotype has a count of ten or more. The V gene is TRBV20-1, the J gene TRBJ2-5; D might be TRBD1 (5 bases). V was clipped by 0 bases and J by 3 bases, with 14 bases between them. From germline, CDR1 is DFQATT and CDR2 SNEGSKA (reference sequence). The CDR3 consists of 15 residues. The CDR3 protein is CSARDRQNPKETQYF. The CDR3 nucleotides are TGCAGTGCTAGAGATCGACAGAACCCTAAAGAGACCCAGTACTTC.

This clonotype was counted at least ten times. The J gene is TRBJ1-5, the V gene TRBV19; D call uncertain. The CDR3 contains 16 residues. The V and J ends lost 1 base and 2 bases respectively, with 12 bases between them. Looked up from germline, CDR1 is LNHDA and CDR2 is SQIVND (reference sequence). CDR3 nucleotide sequence: TGTGCCAGTAGTATAGGTGTGGGTCTGGGCAATCAGCCCCAGCATTTT. It translates to CASSIGVGLGNQPQHF.

This clonotype was seen repeatedly, ten times or more. V usage is TRBV7-8 and J usage is TRBJ1-1; TRBD1 is a possible D gene (6 bases). CDR3 length: 16 amino acids. Germline loops: CDR1 SGHVS, CDR2 FQNEAQ. V lost 3 bases and J lost 0, with 14 bases in between. CDR3 sequence: CASSLASGALNTEAFF. CDR3 sequence (DNA): TGTGCCAGCAGCTTGGCCTCGGGGGCGCTGAACACTGAAGCTTTCTTT.

This clonotype was counted many times. The chain couples TRBV7-2 to TRBJ1-1, with D unresolved. Germline-derived CDR1 and CDR2 are SGHTA and FQGNSA. The CDR3 runs 14 residues. The V end was cut by 2 bases, the J end by 2 bases, with 9 bases between. The CDR3 nucleotides read TGTGCCAGCAGCTTATCCCCTCGAAACACTGAAGCTTTCTTT. It encodes CASSLSPRNTEAFF.

This clonotype was observed at least ten times. The chain has TRBV12-3 or TRBV12-4 and TRBJ2-7; D gene unclear. Deletions cut 6 bases from V and 2 bases from J, with 14 bases between. The CDR3 is 14 residues long. The CDR3: CASRPTQSPYEQYF. The CDR3 DNA follows: TGTGCCAGCAGACCAACACAGTCTCCCTACGAGCAGTACTTC.

This clonotype was counted at least ten times. V gene TRBV27 combines with J gene TRBJ2-5, with 7 bases aligning to TRBD1. Germline V gene lookup returns CDR1 MNHEY and CDR2 SMNVEV (reference sequence). The CDR3 is 14 residues long. Trimming at V came to 5 bases and at J to 4 bases, leaving 7 bases not matched to a gene. The CDR3 nucleotides are TGTGCCAGCAGTATAGGGGGCAAGGGAGAGACCCAGTACTTC. Amino acids: CASSIGGKGETQYF.

This clonotype was detected ten times or more. At one of its ends the junction is not consistent with the germline gene, which may arise from a read error. Written as DNA, the CDR3 is TGTGCCAGCAGCTTGGGGGGGCAGATCTCTAGGTCGTTC. Translating gives CASSLGGQISRSF. J is TRBJ2-7 and V is TRBV7-2, with D perhaps TRBD2 (7 bases). This CDR3 has 13 residues. The germline CDR1 and CDR2 sequences are SGHTA and FQGNSA.

This clonotype was observed many times. V is TRBV12-3 or TRBV12-4 and J is TRBJ1-2; D possibly corresponds to TRBD1 (6 bases). This CDR3 is built from 15 residues. Trimming took off 6 bases at V and 8 bases at J, with 22 bases between the two ends. Here the CDR3 DNA reads TGTGCCAGCAGACCCAGGGGCAACCTAGGAGGGGGCTACACCTTC. Translated, it gives CASRPRGNLGGGYTF.

There are many counts of this clonotype. The chain employs TRBV4-1 and TRBJ1-6, with 11 nucleotides matching TRBD1. Germline loops: CDR1 MGHRA, CDR2 YSYEKL. The CDR3 consists of 15 residues. V lost 4 bases and J lost 6; bases outside the gene matches: 2. In DNA form, the CDR3 reads TGCGCCAGCAGCCCGGGGACAGGGGGTAATTCACCCCTCCACTTT. It yields the protein CASSPGTGGNSPLHF.

The CDR3 DNA reads as TGCGCCAGCAGCGGGGGGTCATGGGCCATGAACACTGAAGCTTTCTTT. Translated, it gives CASSGGSWAMNTEAFF. The chain links TRBV5-1 to TRBJ1-1; possible D gene TRBD1, 5 bases. Trimming removed 4 bases from V and 0 bases from J, with 16 bases in between. CDR1 is SGHRS, CDR2 YFSETQ, per germline. This CDR3 is built from 16 residues.

The sample holds a few counts of this clonotype. J is TRBJ1-2 and V is TRBV2; possibly TRBD1 for D (5 bases). V was pared by 9 bases and J by 7 bases, with 30 bases between. The CDR3 is 17 amino acids. Germline loops: CDR1 SNHLY, CDR2 FYNNEI. For the CDR3, the DNA is TGTGCCAGTCGGCCAGGTCGGGGGGTGCAATCCCCTTTTGGCTACACCTTC. Translated: CASRPGRGVQSPFGYTF.

This clonotype was found many times. This chain links TRBV4-1 with TRBJ2-2; the match to TRBD2 covers 11 bases. Germline V gives CDR1 MGHRA, CDR2 YSYEKL. The CDR3 is 16 amino acids. J was trimmed by 4 bases and V by 1 base; bases with no gene match: 2. The CDR3 loop is CASSQVTSGGTGELFF. The CDR3 nucleotides read TGCGCCAGCAGCCAAGTAACTAGCGGGGGCACCGGGGAGCTGTTTTTT.

To note about this clonotype: Just one base apart from a much larger clone, this may be a read error. This likely comes from a read error, as the CDR3 has no conserved phenylalanine or tryptophan at its end. For the CDR3, the DNA is TGTGCCAGTAGTAGGGGTGGTCAGCCCCAGCATTTG. Translating it yields CASSRGGQPQHL. V usage is TRBV19 and J usage is TRBJ1-5, with D hard to call. The germline V and J ends were trimmed by 4 bases and 6 bases, with 7 bases remaining between them. Germline V gives CDR1 LNHDA, CDR2 SQIVND (reference sequence). There are 12 residues in the CDR3.

This clonotype was recorded many times. The chain has TRBV11-2 and TRBJ1-2; D is undetermined. The CDR3 contains 15 residues. The germline CDR1 and CDR2 sequences are SGHAT and FQNNGV. V lost 0 bases and J lost 1, with 9 bases in between. The CDR3 coding sequence is TGTGCCAGCAGCTTAGAGGCAGGCAATAACTATGGCTACACCTTC. Translation gives CASSLEAGNNYGYTF.

This clonotype was observed at least ten times. The CDR3 nucleotides are TGTGCCAGCAGCTTAGCCGAGCCTGGGCAGTACTTC. Amino acid sequence: CASSLAEPGQYF. The rearrangement links TRBV7-8 to TRBJ2-7, with unresolved D. Per the germline V gene, CDR1 is SGHVS and CDR2 is FQNEAQ. The CDR3 contains 12 residues. V lost 0 bases to trimming and J lost 9 bases, with 9 bases between them.

In its sample, this clonotype was seen many times. The J gene is TRBJ1-1, the V gene TRBV5-1; D is ambiguous. The CDR3 is 17 amino acids. Trimming removed 3 bases at V and 5 bases at J, with 23 bases between. Looked up from germline, CDR1 is SGHRS and CDR2 is YFSETQ. The CDR3 spells CASSYVRWAANGTEAFF. CDR3 in DNA: TGCGCCAGCAGCTACGTGCGATGGGCAGCCAACGGGACTGAAGCTTTCTTT. The full variable domain, with the rest looked up from reference TRBV5-1 and TRBJ1-1, is KAGVTQTPRYLIKTRGQQVTLSCSPISGHRSVSWYQQTPGQGLQFLFEYFSETQRNKGNFPGRFSGRQFSNSRSEMNVSTLELGDSALYLCASSYVRWAANGTEAFFGQGTRLTVV.

This clonotype was counted many times. The chain carries TRBV12-3 or TRBV12-4 and TRBJ2-3; D is unclear. V lost 4 bases and J lost 1, with 6 bases in between. There are 13 residues in the CDR3. The CDR3 coding sequence is TGTGCCAGCAGTTCCTCCGGCACAGATACGCAGTATTTT. Protein sequence: CASSSSGTDTQYF.

In this sample, this clonotype turned up many times. The V and J genes are TRBV12-3 or TRBV12-4 and TRBJ2-7; D is unclear. The V end was cut by 3 bases, the J end by 3 bases, with 15 bases between. This CDR3 is built from 15 residues. CDR3 in amino acids: CASSFSTATFYEQYF. CDR3 sequence (DNA): TGTGCCAGCAGTTTCTCGACGGCAACATTCTACGAGCAGTACTTC.

There are many counts of this clonotype. For the CDR3, the DNA is TGTGCCAGCAGTTTCGTGACAGGGGAAGAGACCCAGTACTTC. Translated, it gives CASSFVTGEETQYF. This rearrangement joins TRBV6-2 or TRBV6-3 to TRBJ2-5; the match to TRBD1 covers 8 bases. The CDR3 runs 14 residues. CDR1 and CDR2 (germline): MNHEY, SVGEGT. J was trimmed by 3 bases and V by 4 bases; bases with no gene match: 4.

This chain joins TRBV25-1 and TRBJ2-2; D remains ambiguous. CDR1 MGHDK and CDR2 SYGVNS come from the germline V gene. The germline V and J ends were trimmed by 1 base and 3 bases, with 6 bases remaining between them. The CDR3 has 14 amino acids. The CDR3 sequence: CASSESLDTGELFF. In DNA form, the CDR3 reads TGTGCCAGCAGTGAATCTCTGGACACCGGGGAGCTGTTTTTT.